These 22 T cell receptor beta chains were sequenced from one sample in a study of blood T cells in healthy people across ages. Alongside a J-beta primer mix, a sample-barcoded 5' primer served in a second PCR lasting roughly 7 to 11 cycles. MiXCR, run by TCRdb on the 5' RACE reads, gives a single entry per CDR3 protein. The table includes around 1,000,000 distinct CDR3 sequences, about 23% detected once. This sample was also put to use in a study of T cells of mothers and their children.

The source material was blood. Receptor source: a girl aged 2-15 years in good health.

This chain joins TRBV24-1 and TRBJ2-1, with D uncertain. With 5 bases removed from V and 6 bases from J, the gap between germline ends came to 10 bases. The length of the CDR3 is 13 residues. The germline CDR1 and CDR2 sequences are KGHDR and SFDVKD. The CDR3 sequence is CATSGSGPNEQFF. The CDR3 nucleotides read TGTGCCACCAGTGGATCTGGGCCCAATGAGCAGTTCTTC.

J is TRBJ2-5 and V is TRBV7-3; 9 nucleotides line up with TRBD1. The J call may be incorrect, as the DNA end agrees better with TRBJ2-1. The CDR3 runs to 17 residues. Looked up from germline, CDR1 is SGHTA and CDR2 is FQGTGA. As DNA, the CDR3 is TGTGCCAGCAGCTTAACGTCCGGGACAGGGTTTATCGATGAGCAGTTCTTC. This encodes CASSLTSGTGFIDEQFF.

The table lists this clonotype with a few counts. It may be a read error: a sequence one base away is much more abundant. The chain employs TRBV20-1 and TRBJ2-5; D gene uncertain. The germline V gene encodes CDR1 DFQATT and CDR2 SNEGSKA (reference sequence). There are 14 residues in the CDR3. V lost 5 bases and J 5 bases, leaving 18 bases between the germline ends. The DNA of the CDR3 is TGCAGTGCTGGAGTTAGGGTAAACTCGGAGACCCAGTACTTC. Translation gives CSAGVRVNSETQYF.

This clonotype was counted only a few times. This chain links TRBV7-9 with TRBJ2-5; D might be TRBD1 (5 bases). The J call may be incorrect, as the DNA end agrees better with TRBJ2-7. The CDR3 spans 15 residues. Looked up from germline, CDR1 is SEHNR and CDR2 is FQNEAQ (reference sequence). CDR3 nucleotides: TGTGCCAGCAGCTTAGCGGGGCCGGGTTTCTACGAGCAGTACTTC. This sequence encodes CASSLAGPGFYEQYF.

There are a few counts of this clonotype. The chain recombines TRBV5-1 with TRBJ2-1; 13 bases match TRBD2. V trimming: 4 bases; J trimming: 7 bases; junction bases outside the gene matches: 8. The CDR3 spans 16 residues. Per germline, CDR1 SGHRS and CDR2 YFSETQ. For the CDR3, the DNA is TGCGCCAGCAGCCCGACCACTAGCGGGGGGGGGAATGAGCAGTTCTTC. As protein: CASSPTTSGGGNEQFF.

The sample holds a few counts of this clonotype. The chain couples TRBV7-2 to TRBJ1-2; TRBD1 matches at 11 bases. Germline-derived CDR1 and CDR2 are SGHTA and FQGNSA. The CDR3 is 15 residues long. With V trimmed by 5 bases and J by 8 bases, 10 bases remained unmatched. CDR3 coding DNA: TGTGCCAGCAGCGTATCCGGACAGGGGGCTCAGGGCTACACCTTC. Its protein is CASSVSGQGAQGYTF.

The chain employs TRBV7-2 and TRBJ2-5; D uncertain. The CDR3 covers 15 residues. From germline, CDR1 is SGHTA and CDR2 FQGNSA. Deletions cut 1 base from V and 0 bases from J, with 9 bases between. The CDR3 protein is CASSLGWRHQETQYF. CDR3 nucleotide sequence: TGTGCCAGCAGCTTAGGGTGGAGACACCAAGAGACCCAGTACTTC.

This rearrangement joins TRBV7-2 to TRBJ2-7; D is possibly TRBD1 or TRBD2 (5 bases each). V was trimmed by 5 bases and J by 6 bases, leaving 23 bases between them. This CDR3 is built from 16 residues. In germline, CDR1 is SGHTA, CDR2 FQGNSA. CDR3 loop: CASSSYGTERTCEQYF. Written as DNA, the CDR3 is TGTGCCAGCAGCAGCTACGGGACGGAAAGAACCTGCGAGCAGTACTTC.

The genes are TRBV12-3 or TRBV12-4 and TRBJ2-2, with TRBD2 identical over 7 bases. The CDR3 is 16 residues long. V lost 1 base to trimming and J lost 4 bases; unmatched junction nucleotides: 6. The CDR3: CASSLGLAAITGELFF. In nucleotides, the CDR3 is TGTGCCAGCAGTTTAGGTCTAGCGGCAATCACCGGGGAGCTGTTTTTT.

The chain couples TRBV20-1 to TRBJ1-1; 9 nucleotides line up with TRBD1. The V segment lost 5 bases and the J segment 5 bases; nucleotides outside the gene matches: 9. The CDR3 has 14 residues. The germline gives CDR1 DFQATT, CDR2 SNEGSKA (reference sequence). CDR3 residues: CSALRGTGRTEAFF. In DNA, the CDR3 is TGCAGTGCTCTTAGAGGGACAGGGAGAACTGAAGCTTTCTTT.

Only a few counts were recorded for this clonotype. V and J are TRBV24-1 and TRBJ1-2; a weak D match, TRBD1 (5 bases). V lost 7 bases, J lost 8 bases, and 25 bases lay in between. This CDR3 contains 16 residues. CDR1 is KGHDR, CDR2 SFDVKD, per germline. The CDR3 coding sequence is TGTGCCACCAGCGACCCTCAAACCGGGACGTATTGGGGCTACACCTTC. It specifies CATSDPQTGTYWGYTF.

The gene calls are TRBV20-1 and TRBJ2-5; 10 nucleotides agree with TRBD2. Unmatched junction bases numbered 4, after V lost 0 bases and J lost 0 bases. This CDR3 is built from 16 residues. The germline V gene has CDR1 DFQATT and CDR2 SNEGSKA (reference sequence). The CDR3 is CSARELAGMYQETQYF. The CDR3 nucleotides read TGCAGTGCTAGAGAACTAGCGGGGATGTACCAAGAGACCCAGTACTTC.

This clonotype has only a few counts. This chain connects TRBV20-1 to TRBJ2-3; unclear D gene. Germline V gives CDR1 DFQATT, CDR2 SNEGSKA (reference sequence). Trimming pared 3 bases from V and 4 bases from J, leaving 11 bases between. The CDR3 contains 13 residues. CDR3 in amino acids: CSASPVKADTQYF. In DNA form, the CDR3 reads TGCAGTGCTAGTCCGGTTAAGGCAGATACGCAGTATTTT.

The genes are TRBV7-2 and TRBJ2-3; perhaps TRBD2 as D (7 bases). V lost 3 bases and J lost 5, with 27 bases in between. Germline assignment: CDR1 SGHTA and CDR2 FQGNSA. The CDR3 consists of 19 residues. The CDR3, as DNA: TGTGCCAGCAGCTTTGACAGGTTTCTGATAGGGAGGGTAGGAGATACGCAGTATTTT. Amino acids: CASSFDRFLIGRVGDTQYF. Using reference TRBV7-2 and TRBJ2-3 for the parts outside the CDR3, the full variable domain is GAGVSQSPSNKVTEKGKDVELRCDPISGHTALYWYRQSLGQGLEFLIYFQGNSAPDKSGLPSDRFSAERTGGSVSTLTIQRTQQEDSAVYLCASSFDRFLIGRVGDTQYFGPGTRLTVL.

This chain joins TRBV12-5 and TRBJ2-1; D possibly corresponds to TRBD2 (6 bases). The DNA matches TRBJ2-5 better at its end, which makes the J call doubtful. This CDR3 contains 14 residues. Germline V gene lookup returns CDR1 LGHNT and CDR2 FRNRAP. CDR3 sequence reads: CASGLSLGGETQYF. The CDR3 DNA sequence: TGTGCTAGTGGTTTGTCTTTGGGGGGAGAGACCCAGTACTTC.

The V gene is TRBV12-3 or TRBV12-4, the J gene TRBJ2-7; 7 bases agree with TRBD1. The CDR3 sequence is 15 residues long. The V gene end was trimmed by 3 bases and the J gene end by 6 bases; junction bases not matched to a gene: 11. This CDR3 is CASSLGPGQFVEQYF. CDR3 in DNA: TGTGCCAGCAGTTTGGGACCGGGACAGTTCGTCGAGCAGTACTTC.

The chain couples TRBV28 to TRBJ2-5; TRBD2 aligns across 8 bases. Germline loops: CDR1 MDHEN, CDR2 SYDVKM. This CDR3 has 15 amino acids. After removal of 6 bases from V and 1 base from J, the junction contained 7 bases not matched to a gene. The CDR3 nucleotides read TGTGCCAGCAGGGCGACTAGCGAGACCCAAGAGACCCAGTACTTC. Translation gives CASRATSETQETQYF.

This clonotype was seen a few times. The chain combines TRBV7-9 with TRBJ1-2; 9 bases agree with TRBD1. V gave up 6 bases and J gave up 8 bases; unmatched junction bases: 16. Germline CDR1 reads SEHNR; CDR2 reads FQNEAQ (reference sequence). CDR3 length equals 16 residues. The CDR3 DNA follows: TGTGCCAGCAGTCCGACAGGGGGGATTGATCATCGGGGCTACACCTTC. Translating it yields CASSPTGGIDHRGYTF. The whole variable domain, remainder taken from reference TRBV7-9 and TRBJ1-2, is DTGVSQNPRHKITKRGQNVTFRCDPISEHNRLYWYRQTLGQGPEFLTYFQNEAQLEKSRLLSDRFSAERPKGSFSTLEIQRTEQGDSAMYLCASSPTGGIDHRGYTFGSGTRLTVV.

V is TRBV7-9 and J is TRBJ2-5; TRBD1 agrees at 7 bases. Trimming removed 4 bases from V and 7 bases from J; junction bases left unmatched: 18. This CDR3 is 17 amino acids long. Germline V CDR1 and CDR2: SEHNR, FQNEAQ (reference sequence). CDR3 coding DNA: TGTGCCAGCAGCTCCTTAACCTTCTGGGACAGTCCGGGGACCCAGTACTTC. It yields the protein CASSSLTFWDSPGTQYF.

This clonotype was picked up a small number of times. V gene TRBV4-1 combines with J gene TRBJ1-1, with D unresolved. From germline, CDR1 is MGHRA and CDR2 YSYEKL. This CDR3 region has 15 residues. V lost 4 bases and J lost 5, with 17 bases in between. The CDR3 coding sequence is TGCGCCAGCAGCCCCAATACACCTTCTTGGACTGAAGCTTTCTTT. Translated: CASSPNTPSWTEAFF.

In this sample, this clonotype turned up a few times. The chain employs TRBV7-2 and TRBJ1-5; no definite D call. This CDR3 spans 13 amino acids. The V end lost 5 bases, the J end lost 6 bases, and 11 bases lay between the germline ends. The germline V gene has CDR1 SGHTA and CDR2 FQGNSA. The CDR3 nucleotides read TGTGCCAGCAGCCTCCATTCGGGTCAGCCCCAGCATTTT. It codes for CASSLHSGQPQHF.

This rearrangement joins TRBV7-8 to TRBJ1-2; 12 bases match TRBD1. CDR1 and CDR2 from the germline V gene are SGHVS and FQNEAQ. This CDR3 comprises 16 residues. V was clipped by 1 base and J by 4 bases; unmatched bases: 4. CDR3 loop: CASSLVGQGASYGYTF. CDR3 nucleotide sequence: TGTGCCAGCAGCTTAGTGGGACAGGGGGCCTCCTATGGCTACACCTTC.